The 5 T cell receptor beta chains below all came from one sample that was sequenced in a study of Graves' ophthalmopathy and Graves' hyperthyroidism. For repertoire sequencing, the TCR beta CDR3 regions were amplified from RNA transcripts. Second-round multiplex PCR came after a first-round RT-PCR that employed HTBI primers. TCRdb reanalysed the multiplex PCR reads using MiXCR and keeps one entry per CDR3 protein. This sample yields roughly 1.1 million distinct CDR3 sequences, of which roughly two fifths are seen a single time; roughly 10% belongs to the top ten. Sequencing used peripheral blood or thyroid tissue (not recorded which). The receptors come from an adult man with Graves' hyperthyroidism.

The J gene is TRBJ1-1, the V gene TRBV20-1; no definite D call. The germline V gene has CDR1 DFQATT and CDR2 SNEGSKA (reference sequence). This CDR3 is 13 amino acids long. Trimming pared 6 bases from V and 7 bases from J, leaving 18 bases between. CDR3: CSAGAPLRVEAFF. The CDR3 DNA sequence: TGCAGTGCGGGAGCTCCCCTCCGGGTTGAAGCTTTCTTT.

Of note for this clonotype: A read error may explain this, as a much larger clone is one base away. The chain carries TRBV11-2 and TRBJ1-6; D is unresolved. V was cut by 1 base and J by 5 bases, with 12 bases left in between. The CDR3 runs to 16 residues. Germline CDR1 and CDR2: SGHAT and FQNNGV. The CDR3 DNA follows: TGTGCCAGCAGCTTAGTTCCTGGAGGGAATAATTCACCCCTCCACTTT. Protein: CASSLVPGGNNSPLHF.

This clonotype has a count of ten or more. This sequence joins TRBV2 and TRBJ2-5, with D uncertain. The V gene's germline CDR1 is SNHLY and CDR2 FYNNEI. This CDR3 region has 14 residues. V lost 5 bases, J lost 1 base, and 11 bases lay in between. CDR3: CASSWFGSQETQYF. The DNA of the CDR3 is TGTGCCAGCAGTTGGTTTGGAAGCCAAGAGACCCAGTACTTC.

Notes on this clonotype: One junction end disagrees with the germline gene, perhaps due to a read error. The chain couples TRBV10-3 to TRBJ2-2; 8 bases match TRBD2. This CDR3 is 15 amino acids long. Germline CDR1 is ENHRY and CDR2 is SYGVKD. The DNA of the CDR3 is TGTGCCAGCAGTTTAACGGGAGGGTGGACCGGGGAGCTGTTTTTT. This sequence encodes CASSLTGGWTGELFF.

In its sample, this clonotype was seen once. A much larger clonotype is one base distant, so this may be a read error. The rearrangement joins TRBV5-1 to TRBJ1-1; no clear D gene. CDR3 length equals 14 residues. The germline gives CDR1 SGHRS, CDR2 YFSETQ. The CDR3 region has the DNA TGCGCCAGCAGGTTGGAAGGCCGCGCTACTGAAGCTTTCTTT. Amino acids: CASRLEGRATEAFF. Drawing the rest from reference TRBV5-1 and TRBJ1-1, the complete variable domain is KAGVTQTPRYLIKTRGQQVTLSCSPISGHRSVSWYQQTPGQGLQFLFEYFSETQRNKGNFPGRFSGRQFSNSRSEMNVSTLELGDSALYLCASRLEGRATEAFFGQGTRLTVV.